Following are 8 T cell receptor beta chains from one sample sequenced in a study of shared clonotypes between healthy human individuals. Generated by immunoSEQ multiplex PCR, the TCRdb table keeps only in-frame clones and is missing some. The data hold 2 million to 3 million clones, with roughly 93% observed a single time. Input material: naive CD4+ T cells from PBMCs. The subset is: CD45RA+ positively selected. The receptors come from a man between 18 and 29 years old in good health. Some clones in this sample may be carry-over from other donors' samples.

The chain combines TRBV5-1 with TRBJ2-1, with TRBD2 matching over 7 bases. Losses at the gene ends were 2 bases for V and 2 bases for J; bases not matched to a gene: 7. CDR1 is SGHRS and CDR2 is YFSETQ in the germline V gene. This CDR3 has 16 residues. CDR3 residues: CASSFQQLAAYNEQFF. As DNA, the CDR3 is TGCGCCAGCAGCTTCCAACAGCTAGCGGCCTACAATGAGCAGTTCTTC.

The chain recombines TRBV7-9 with TRBJ2-3, with 8 bases aligning to TRBD2. Germline CDR1 SEHNR, CDR2 FQNEAQ (reference sequence). V lost 5 bases, J lost 6 bases, and 13 bases stayed unmatched. This CDR3 is built from 16 residues. The CDR3, as DNA: TGTGCCAGCAGCCCACGTTACGGGAGGGGCTCCGATACGCAGTATTTT. Amino acids: CASSPRYGRGSDTQYF.

The genes are TRBV10-1 and TRBJ2-5; D may be TRBD1 (5 bases). The length of the CDR3 is 13 residues. Trimming stripped 5 bases from V and 9 bases from J, with 16 bases between. Germline assignment: CDR1 WNHNN and CDR2 SYGVQD (reference sequence). Here the CDR3 reads CASSRGQGEPQYF. CDR3 nucleotides: TGCGCCAGCAGTCGTGGGCAGGGTGAGCCCCAGTACTTC.

This rearrangement joins TRBV19 to TRBJ1-2; D might be TRBD1 (5 bases). V lost 7 bases and J 2 bases, leaving 20 bases between the germline ends. Germline values: CDR1 LNHDA, CDR2 SQIVND (reference sequence). CDR3 length: 16 amino acids. CDR3 DNA: TGTGCCAGTACCCCGGGACCGGAGAAACGGAACTATGGCTACACCTTC. It codes for CASTPGPEKRNYGYTF.

The chain employs TRBV4-1 and TRBJ2-1, with D possibly called TRBD1 or TRBD2 (5 bases each). The V gene lost 0 bases and the J gene lost 2 bases, with 8 bases spanning the gap. This CDR3 is built from 15 residues. Germline CDR1 and CDR2: MGHRA and YSYEKL. The CDR3 nucleotides are TGCGCCAGCAGCCAAGAAGAGGGGACCTACAATGAGCAGTTCTTC. This gives the protein CASSQEEGTYNEQFF.

The gene calls are TRBV28 and TRBJ1-3; D perhaps matches TRBD1 (5 bases). This CDR3 region has 14 residues. The germline CDR1 and CDR2 sequences are MDHEN and SYDVKM. V gave up 6 bases and J gave up 3 bases, with 12 bases separating them. The CDR3, as DNA: TGTGCCAGCAGATGGGGCTCGGGTGGAAACACCATATATTTT. Protein: CASRWGSGGNTIYF.

This clone was observed a single time. The rearrangement links TRBV19 to TRBJ1-2; D not resolved. There are 15 residues in the CDR3. Trimming pared 7 bases from V and 1 base from J, leaving 16 bases between. The germline gives CDR1 LNHDA, CDR2 SQIVND (reference sequence). The CDR3 reads CASTGSVSDNYGYTF. The DNA for the CDR3 is TGTGCCAGTACCGGGAGCGTGTCGGATAACTATGGCTACACCTTC. Complete variable domain (other parts from reference TRBV19 and TRBJ1-2): DGGITQSPKYLFRKEGQNVTLSCEQNLNHDAMYWYRQDPGQGLRLIYYSQIVNDFQKGDIAEGYSVSREKKESFPLTVTSAQKNPTAFYLCASTGSVSDNYGYTFGSGTRLTVV.

V usage is TRBV20-1 and J usage is TRBJ2-5, with D possibly being TRBD1 (5 bases). The CDR3 consists of 11 residues. From germline, CDR1 is DFQATT and CDR2 SNEGSKA (reference sequence). Trimming shortened V by 7 bases and J by 3 bases, and 9 bases separated the two germline ends. The CDR3 sequence is CSGQPEETQYF. CDR3 sequence (DNA): TGCAGTGGACAGCCCGAAGAGACCCAGTACTTC.